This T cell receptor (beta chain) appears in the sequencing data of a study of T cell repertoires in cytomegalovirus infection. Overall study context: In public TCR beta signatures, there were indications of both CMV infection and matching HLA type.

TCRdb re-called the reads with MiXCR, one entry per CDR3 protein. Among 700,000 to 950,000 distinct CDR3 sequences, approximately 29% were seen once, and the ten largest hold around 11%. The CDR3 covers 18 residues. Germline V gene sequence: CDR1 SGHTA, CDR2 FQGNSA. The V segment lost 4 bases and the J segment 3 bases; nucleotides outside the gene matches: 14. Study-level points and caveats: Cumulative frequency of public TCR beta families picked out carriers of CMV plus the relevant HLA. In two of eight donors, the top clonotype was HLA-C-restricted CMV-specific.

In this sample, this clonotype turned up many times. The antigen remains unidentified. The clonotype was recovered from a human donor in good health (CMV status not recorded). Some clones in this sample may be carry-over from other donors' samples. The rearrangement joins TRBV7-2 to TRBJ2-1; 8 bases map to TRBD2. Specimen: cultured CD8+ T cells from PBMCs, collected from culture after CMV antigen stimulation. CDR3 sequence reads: CASSSLGLRGRSYNEQFF. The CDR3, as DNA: TGTGCCAGCAGCTCCCTAGGTCTCCGCGGGAGGAGCTACAATGAGCAGTTCTTC.